The T cell receptor beta chain under discussion was sequenced for a study of T cell responses to AZD1222 COVID-19 vaccine. Study outcomes and limitations: Reportedly, close to half of spike-specific TCRs are directed against unmutated variant regions. No repertoire was sampled before or during the peak T cell response, only after it.

A note on this clone: Its antigen is as yet unknown.

The data were produced by immunoSEQ multiplex PCR, yet TCRdb's version contains in-frame clones alone and is incomplete. The sample contains some 150,000 clones, just over 90% of which appear only once. CDR3 length equals 16 residues. V dropped 3 bases and J dropped 4 bases, with 15 bases sitting between them. The germline CDR1 and CDR2 sequences are SNHLY and FYNNEI. Sample: peripheral blood, taken on day 0 of MenACWY control vaccination. This receptor was identified in an adult in good health. The chain couples TRBV2 to TRBJ1-4; tentatively, D is TRBD1 (6 bases). CDR3 residues: CASSESRGALNEKLFF. CDR3 sequence (DNA): TGTGCCAGCAGTGAGTCTAGGGGGGCGCTTAATGAAAAACTGTTTTTT. Combining the CDR3 with reference TRBV2 and TRBJ1-4 gives the whole variable domain EPEVTQTPSHQVTQMGQEVILRCVPISNHLYFYWYRQILGQKVEFLVSFYNNEISEKSEIFDDQFSVERPDGSNFTLKIRSTKLEDSAMYFCASSESRGALNEKLFFGSGTQLSVL.